This T cell receptor (beta chain) appears in the sequencing data of a study of T cell responses to AZD1222 COVID-19 vaccine. Produced via immunoSEQ multiplex PCR; TCRdb's table is partial and in-frame only. The sample lists around 99,000 clones; around nine tenths were seen once. The sequence was collected from an adult who received the AZD1222 COVID-19 vaccine. The source material was peripheral blood, sampled 28 days after the second AZD1222 dose.

The chain's CDR3 is CASSLGGYQETQYF. In nucleotides, the CDR3 is TGTGCCAGCAGCTTAGGCGGGTACCAAGAGACCCAGTACTTC. The V call is TRBV7-3, the J call TRBJ2-5, with a weak D call TRBD2 (5 bases). The V gene's germline CDR1 is SGHTA and CDR2 FQGTGA. V was clipped by 2 bases and J by 0 bases, with 7 bases between them. This CDR3 has 14 amino acids.